Ten or more counts support the clone carrying this TCR beta chain. The time point denotes: blood at routine non-recurrence follow-up after resection. Whole RNA from tumor, nontumor lung or frozen PBMC was sequenced unsorted. TCRdb recomputed calls from the 5' RACE reads with MiXCR, one row per CDR3 protein. The sample contains about 120,000 distinct CDR3 sequences, 9% to 15% of which appear only once. The CDR3 runs 16 residues. V was pared by 1 base and J by 0 bases, with 6 bases of the junction left unmatched. Germline-derived CDR1 and CDR2 are SGHRS and YFSETQ. This entry belongs to a study of spatial heterogeneity in lung cancer.

The rearrangement uses TRBV5-1 and TRBJ1-1, with 7 bases that match TRBD1. Specimen: PBMCs, collected at follow-up. The TCR sequence derives from a male donor with early-stage non-small cell lung cancer. The CDR3 DNA reads as TGCGCCAGCAGCTTGCAAACAGGGGCCATGAACACTGAAGCTTTCTTT. Amino acids: CASSLQTGAMNTEAFF.